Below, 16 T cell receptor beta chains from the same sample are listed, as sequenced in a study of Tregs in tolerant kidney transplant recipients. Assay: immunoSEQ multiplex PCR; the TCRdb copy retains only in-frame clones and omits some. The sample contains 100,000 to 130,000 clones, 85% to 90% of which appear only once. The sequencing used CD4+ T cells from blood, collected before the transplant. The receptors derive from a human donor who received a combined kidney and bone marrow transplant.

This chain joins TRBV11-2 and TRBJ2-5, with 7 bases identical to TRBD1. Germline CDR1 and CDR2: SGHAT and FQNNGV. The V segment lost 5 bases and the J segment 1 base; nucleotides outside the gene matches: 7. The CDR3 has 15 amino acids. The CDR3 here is CASSQTGSIQETQYF. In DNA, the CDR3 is TGTGCCAGCAGCCAGACAGGGTCTATCCAAGAGACCCAGTACTTC.

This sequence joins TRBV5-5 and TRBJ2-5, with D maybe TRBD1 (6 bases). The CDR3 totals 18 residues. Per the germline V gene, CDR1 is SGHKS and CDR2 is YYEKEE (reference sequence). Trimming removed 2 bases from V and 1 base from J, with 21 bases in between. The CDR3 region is CASSFPLLAGQTQETQYF. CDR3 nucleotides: TGTGCCAGCAGCTTTCCCCTTTTAGCCGGACAGACCCAAGAGACCCAGTACTTC.

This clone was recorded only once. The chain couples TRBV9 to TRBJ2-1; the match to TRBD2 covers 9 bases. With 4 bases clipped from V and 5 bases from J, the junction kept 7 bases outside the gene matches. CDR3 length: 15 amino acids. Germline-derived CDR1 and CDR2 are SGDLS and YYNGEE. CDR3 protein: CASSPRLADHNEQFF. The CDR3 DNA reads TGTGCCAGCAGCCCCCGACTAGCGGACCACAATGAGCAGTTCTTC.

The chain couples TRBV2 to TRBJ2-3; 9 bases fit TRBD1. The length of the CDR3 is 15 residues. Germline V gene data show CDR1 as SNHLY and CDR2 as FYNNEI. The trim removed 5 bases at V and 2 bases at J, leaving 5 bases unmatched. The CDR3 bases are TGTGCCAGCAGTCCGGGACAGGGATTCACAGATACGCAGTATTTT. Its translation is CASSPGQGFTDTQYF.

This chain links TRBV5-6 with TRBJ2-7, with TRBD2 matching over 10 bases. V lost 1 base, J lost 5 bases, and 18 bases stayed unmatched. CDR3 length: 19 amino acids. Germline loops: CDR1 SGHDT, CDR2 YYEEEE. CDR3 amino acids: CASSLPRAFLSGRVHEQYF. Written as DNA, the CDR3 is TGTGCCAGCAGCTTGCCTAGGGCCTTCTTGAGCGGGAGGGTCCACGAGCAGTACTTC. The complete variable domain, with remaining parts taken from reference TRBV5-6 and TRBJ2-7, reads DAGVTQSPTHLIKTRGQQVTLRCSPKSGHDTVSWYQQALGQGPQFIFQYYEEEERQRGNFPDRFSGHQFPNYSSELNVNALLLGDSALYLCASSLPRAFLSGRVHEQYFGPGTRLTVT.

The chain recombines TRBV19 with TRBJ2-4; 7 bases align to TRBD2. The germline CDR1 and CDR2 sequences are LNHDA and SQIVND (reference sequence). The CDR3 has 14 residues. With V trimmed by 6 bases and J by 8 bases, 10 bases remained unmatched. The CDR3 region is CASSPNTGGYIQYF. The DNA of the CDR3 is TGTGCCAGTAGCCCCAACACGGGAGGATACATTCAGTACTTC.

The chain's CDR3 is CASSLRGANEKLFF. The CDR3 bases are TGCGCCAGCAGCCTCAGGGGGGCTAATGAAAAACTGTTTTTT. The rearrangement links TRBV5-1 to TRBJ1-4; TRBD1 agrees at 7 bases. Germline V gives CDR1 SGHRS, CDR2 YFSETQ. V was clipped by 4 bases and J by 3 bases; unmatched bases: 3. There are 14 residues in the CDR3.

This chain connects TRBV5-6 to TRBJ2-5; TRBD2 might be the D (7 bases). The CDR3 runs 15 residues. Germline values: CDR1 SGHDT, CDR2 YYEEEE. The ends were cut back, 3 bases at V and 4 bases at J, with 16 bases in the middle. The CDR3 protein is CASSSQGRGGETQYF. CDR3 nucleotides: TGTGCCAGCAGCTCGCAGGGGAGGGGTGGAGAGACCCAGTACTTC.

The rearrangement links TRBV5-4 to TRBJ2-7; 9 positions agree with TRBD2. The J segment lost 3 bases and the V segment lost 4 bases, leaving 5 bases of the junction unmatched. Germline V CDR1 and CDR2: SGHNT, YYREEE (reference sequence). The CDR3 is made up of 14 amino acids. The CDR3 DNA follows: TGTGCCAGCAGCCTGACTAGCGGATACTACGAGCAGTACTTC. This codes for CASSLTSGYYEQYF.

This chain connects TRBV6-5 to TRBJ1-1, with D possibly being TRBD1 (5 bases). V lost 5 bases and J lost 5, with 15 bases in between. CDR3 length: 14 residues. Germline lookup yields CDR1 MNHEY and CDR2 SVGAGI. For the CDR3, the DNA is TGTGCCAGCAGTCTAAAACAGGTCTGGACTGAAGCTTTCTTT. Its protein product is CASSLKQVWTEAFF.

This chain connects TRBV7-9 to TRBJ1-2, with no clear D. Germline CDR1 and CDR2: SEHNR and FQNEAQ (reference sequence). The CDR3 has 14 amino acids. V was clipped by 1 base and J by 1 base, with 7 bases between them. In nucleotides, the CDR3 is TGTGCCAGCAGCTTAGTGTCCCTTAACTATGGCTACACCTTC. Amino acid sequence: CASSLVSLNYGYTF.

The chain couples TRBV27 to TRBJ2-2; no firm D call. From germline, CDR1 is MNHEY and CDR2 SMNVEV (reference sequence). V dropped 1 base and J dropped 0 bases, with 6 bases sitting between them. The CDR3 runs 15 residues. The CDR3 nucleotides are TGTGCCAGCAGTTTATGGGCCACGAACACCGGGGAGCTGTTTTTT. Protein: CASSLWATNTGELFF.

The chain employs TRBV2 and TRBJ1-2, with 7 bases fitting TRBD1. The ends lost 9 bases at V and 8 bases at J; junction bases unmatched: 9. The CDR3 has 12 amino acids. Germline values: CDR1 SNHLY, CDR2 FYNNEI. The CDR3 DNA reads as TGTGCCAGGGGCGAGGGGGCAAGAGGCTACACCTTC. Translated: CARGEGARGYTF.

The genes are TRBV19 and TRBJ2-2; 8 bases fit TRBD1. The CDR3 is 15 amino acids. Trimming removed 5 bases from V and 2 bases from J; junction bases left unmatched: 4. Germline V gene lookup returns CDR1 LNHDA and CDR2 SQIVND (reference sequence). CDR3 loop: CASSSGQANTGELFF. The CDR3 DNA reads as TGTGCCAGTAGTTCGGGACAGGCAAACACCGGGGAGCTGTTTTTT.

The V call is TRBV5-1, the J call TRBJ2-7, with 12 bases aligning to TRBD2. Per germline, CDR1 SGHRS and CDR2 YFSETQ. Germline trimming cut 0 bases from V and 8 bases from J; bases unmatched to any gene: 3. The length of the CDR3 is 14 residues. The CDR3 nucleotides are TGCGCCAGCAGCTTGGATGGGACTAGCGGGCAGCAGTACTTC. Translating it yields CASSLDGTSGQQYF. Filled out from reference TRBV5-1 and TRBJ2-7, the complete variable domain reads KAGVTQTPRYLIKTRGQQVTLSCSPISGHRSVSWYQQTPGQGLQFLFEYFSETQRNKGNFPGRFSGRQFSNSRSEMNVSTLELGDSALYLCASSLDGTSGQQYFGPGTRLTVT.

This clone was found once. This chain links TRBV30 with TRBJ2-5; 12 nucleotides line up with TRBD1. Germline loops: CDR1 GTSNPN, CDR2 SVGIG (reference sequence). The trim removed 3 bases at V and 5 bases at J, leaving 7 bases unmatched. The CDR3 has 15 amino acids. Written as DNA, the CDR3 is TGTGCCTGGAGGCCGGGACAGGGGGCTCAGGAGACCCAGTACTTC. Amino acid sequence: CAWRPGQGAQETQYF.